The rows below give T cell receptor beta chains drawn from one sample of a study of cytomegalovirus exposure and HLA in healthy donors. This table comes from immunoSEQ multiplex PCR, and its TCRdb copy is limited to in-frame clones, with some not included. This sample has about 76,000 clones; roughly two thirds occur once, and the top ten carry about 16%. Sequencing used PBMCs. These TCRs come from a middle-aged woman in good health and CMV-seropositive. Both conserved end residues are part of each CDR3. A D gene is named only where the DNA matches it firmly. Clone size appears in some rows only: once, few, many, or a class for an expanded clone.

J gene: TRBJ2-3; CDR3 length: 15; D gene: TRBD1; V gene: TRBV5-1; clone size: NA; CDR3 protein: CASSEDRAFTDTQYF; CDR3 DNA: TGCGCCAGCAGCGAGGACAGGGCTTTCACAGATACGCAGTATTTT
J gene: TRBJ2-5; CDR3 length: 15; D gene: TRBD2; V gene: TRBV4-3; clone size: NA; CDR3 protein: CASSPWVAGEETQYF; CDR3 DNA: TGCGCCAGCAGCCCTTGGGTAGCGGGGGAAGAGACCCAGTACTTC
J gene: TRBJ1-2; CDR3 length: 15; D gene: NA; V gene: TRBV5-4; clone size: NA; CDR3 protein: CASSSALGTQYGYTF; CDR3 DNA: TGTGCCAGCAGCTCGGCTTTGGGGACTCAATATGGCTACACCTTC
J gene: TRBJ1-1; CDR3 length: 13; D gene: NA; V gene: TRBV29-1; clone size: NA; CDR3 protein: CSVYRPSDTEAFF; CDR3 DNA: TGCAGCGTCTACAGGCCTTCCGACACTGAAGCTTTCTTT
J gene: TRBJ1-1; CDR3 length: 13; D gene: NA; V gene: TRBV19; clone size: once; CDR3 protein: CASSIAVNTEAFF; CDR3 DNA: TGTGCCAGTAGTATAGCGGTGAACACTGAAGCTTTCTTT
J gene: TRBJ1-1; CDR3 length: 14; D gene: NA; V gene: TRBV6-5; clone size: NA; CDR3 protein: CASYAGVRNTEAFF; CDR3 DNA: TGTGCCAGCTATGCCGGGGTGCGGAACACTGAAGCTTTCTTT
J gene: TRBJ2-2; CDR3 length: 12; D gene: NA; V gene: TRBV29-1; clone size: once; CDR3 protein: CSVGRNTGELFF; CDR3 DNA: TGCAGCGTTGGGAGAAACACCGGGGAGCTGTTTTTT
J gene: TRBJ2-7; CDR3 length: 16; D gene: TRBD1; V gene: TRBV5-6; clone size: NA; CDR3 protein: CASSISGQGLICEQYF; CDR3 DNA: TGTGCCAGCAGCATTAGCGGACAGGGTTTAATCTGCGAGCAGTACTTC
J gene: TRBJ1-1; CDR3 length: 16; D gene: NA; V gene: TRBV14; clone size: NA; CDR3 protein: CASSHQTDPENTEAFF; CDR3 DNA: TGTGCCAGCAGCCATCAAACAGACCCAGAGAACACTGAAGCTTTCTTT
J gene: TRBJ2-7; CDR3 length: 15; D gene: TRBD2; V gene: TRBV27; clone size: NA; CDR3 protein: CASSLTGGPFHEQYF; CDR3 DNA: TGTGCCAGCAGTTTAACGGGAGGGCCTTTCCACGAGCAGTACTTC
J gene: TRBJ2-2; CDR3 length: 16; D gene: TRBD1; V gene: TRBV27; clone size: NA; CDR3 protein: CASSITDRAPSGELFF; CDR3 DNA: TGTGCCAGCAGTATAACGGACAGGGCACCGAGCGGGGAGCTGTTTTTT
J gene: TRBJ1-1; CDR3 length: 12; D gene: NA; V gene: TRBV2; clone size: once; CDR3 protein: CASSGVGRRAFF; CDR3 DNA: TGTGCCAGCAGTGGGGTGGGGAGAAGAGCTTTCTTT
J gene: TRBJ1-1; CDR3 length: 17; D gene: NA; V gene: TRBV9; clone size: NA; CDR3 protein: CASSAQGPGKLNTEAFF; CDR3 DNA: TGTGCCAGCAGCGCGCAGGGGCCTGGGAAGCTGAACACTGAAGCTTTCTTT
J gene: TRBJ2-1; CDR3 length: 16; D gene: TRBD2; V gene: TRBV2; clone size: NA; CDR3 protein: CASKIRLAGQANEQFF; CDR3 DNA: TGTGCCAGCAAGATCCGGCTAGCGGGGCAGGCTAATGAGCAGTTCTTC
J gene: TRBJ1-2; CDR3 length: 13; D gene: NA; V gene: TRBV5-1; clone size: NA; CDR3 protein: CASSSDEGYGYTF; CDR3 DNA: TGCGCCAGCAGCTCGGATGAGGGCTATGGCTACACCTTC
J gene: TRBJ2-7; CDR3 length: 15; D gene: NA; V gene: TRBV7-2; clone size: NA; CDR3 protein: CASSMSGSAGNEQYF; CDR3 DNA: TGTGCCAGCAGCATGAGCGGGTCGGCGGGGAACGAGCAGTACTTC
J gene: TRBJ2-3; CDR3 length: 12; D gene: NA; V gene: TRBV7-2; clone size: NA; CDR3 protein: CASGTFTDTQYF; CDR3 DNA: TGTGCCAGCGGCACCTTCACAGATACGCAGTATTTT
J gene: TRBJ2-7; CDR3 length: 13; D gene: NA; V gene: TRBV6-5; clone size: NA; CDR3 protein: CASSYSRSYEQYF; CDR3 DNA: TGTGCCAGCAGTTACTCGCGGTCCTACGAGCAGTACTTC
J gene: TRBJ1-1; CDR3 length: 14; D gene: TRBD1; V gene: TRBV6-5; clone size: few; CDR3 protein: CASLDRGGRSTAFF; CDR3 DNA: TGTGCCAGCTTAGACAGGGGCGGACGAAGTACGGCTTTCTTT
J gene: TRBJ1-1; CDR3 length: 13; D gene: NA; V gene: TRBV19; clone size: NA; CDR3 protein: CASSPGRRTEAFF; CDR3 DNA: TGTGCCAGTAGTCCTGGGAGGAGGACTGAAGCTTTCTTT
J gene: TRBJ1-5; CDR3 length: 13; D gene: NA; V gene: TRBV6-5; clone size: NA; CDR3 protein: CAKPQGGNQPQHF; CDR3 DNA: TGTGCCAAACCCCAGGGAGGTAATCAGCCCCAGCATTTT
J gene: TRBJ2-7; CDR3 length: 14; D gene: NA; V gene: TRBV7-9; clone size: NA; CDR3 protein: CASSLAPRSYEQYF; CDR3 DNA: TGTGCCAGCAGCTTGGCCCCGCGGTCCTACGAGCAGTACTTC
J gene: TRBJ2-2; CDR3 length: 11; D gene: NA; V gene: TRBV28; clone size: NA; CDR3 protein: CASTNLIAVFF; CDR3 DNA: TGTGCCAGCACGAACCTGATTGCGGTGTTTTTT
J gene: TRBJ1-1; CDR3 length: 13; D gene: NA; V gene: TRBV9; clone size: NA; CDR3 protein: CASSGGGNTEAFF; CDR3 DNA: TGTGCCAGCAGCGGAGGGGGGAACACTGAAGCTTTCTTT
J gene: TRBJ2-5; CDR3 length: 15; D gene: NA; V gene: TRBV7-8; clone size: NA; CDR3 protein: CASSLDRQNQETQYF; CDR3 DNA: TGTGCCAGCAGCTTAGATCGACAGAACCAAGAGACCCAGTACTTC
J gene: TRBJ1-2; CDR3 length: 14; D gene: TRBD1; V gene: TRBV28; clone size: NA; CDR3 protein: CASSTARTGVGYTF; CDR3 DNA: TGTGCCAGCAGTACCGCCCGGACAGGGGTCGGCTACACCTTC
J gene: TRBJ1-5; CDR3 length: 16; D gene: TRBD1; V gene: TRBV25-1; clone size: once; CDR3 protein: CASSEKTGTFNQPQHF; CDR3 DNA: TGTGCCAGCAGTGAAAAGACAGGGACTTTTAATCAGCCCCAGCATTTT
J gene: TRBJ2-7; CDR3 length: 16; D gene: TRBD2; V gene: TRBV15; clone size: NA; CDR3 protein: CATSRDLTSGTYEQYF; CDR3 DNA: TGTGCCACCAGCAGAGATCTAACTAGCGGAACCTACGAGCAGTACTTC
J gene: TRBJ1-4; CDR3 length: 18; D gene: NA; V gene: TRBV6-1; clone size: NA; CDR3 protein: CASSDHDRTDSTNEKLFF; CDR3 DNA: TGTGCCAGCAGTGACCACGACAGGACCGATTCAACTAATGAAAAACTGTTTTTT
J gene: TRBJ1-5; CDR3 length: 16; D gene: NA; V gene: TRBV4-2; clone size: NA; CDR3 protein: CASSQDLWTSNQPQHF; CDR3 DNA: TGTGCCAGCAGCCAAGATCTATGGACTTCCAATCAGCCCCAGCATTTT
J gene: TRBJ2-7; CDR3 length: 13; D gene: NA; V gene: TRBV4-1; clone size: NA; CDR3 protein: CASSQESDYEQYF; CDR3 DNA: TGCGCCAGCAGCCAAGAGTCAGACTACGAGCAGTACTTC
J gene: TRBJ2-3; CDR3 length: 15; D gene: TRBD2; V gene: TRBV7-3; clone size: NA; CDR3 protein: CASSYSGGPTDTQYF; CDR3 DNA: TGTGCCAGCAGCTATAGCGGGGGGCCCACAGATACGCAGTATTTT
J gene: TRBJ1-1; CDR3 length: 16; D gene: NA; V gene: TRBV19; clone size: once; CDR3 protein: CASRGSAGVMNTEAFF; CDR3 DNA: TGTGCCAGTAGGGGGTCAGCCGGGGTCATGAACACTGAAGCTTTCTTT
J gene: TRBJ2-7; CDR3 length: 12; D gene: TRBD2; V gene: TRBV7-6; clone size: NA; CDR3 protein: CASSRAGYEQYF; CDR3 DNA: TGTGCCAGCAGCCGAGCGGGGTACGAGCAGTACTTC
J gene: TRBJ1-2; CDR3 length: 14; D gene: TRBD1; V gene: TRBV5-1; clone size: NA; CDR3 protein: CASSPGQEVYGYTF; CDR3 DNA: TGCGCCAGCAGCCCGGGACAGGAGGTCTATGGCTACACCTTC
J gene: TRBJ2-1; CDR3 length: 16; D gene: TRBD2; V gene: TRBV7-3; clone size: NA; CDR3 protein: CASSSGLAGGQDEQFF; CDR3 DNA: TGTGCCAGCAGCTCGGGGCTAGCGGGGGGGCAGGATGAGCAGTTCTTC
J gene: TRBJ1-1; CDR3 length: 16; D gene: NA; V gene: TRBV4-3; clone size: NA; CDR3 protein: CASSQVHLGARTEAFF; CDR3 DNA: TGCGCCAGCAGCCAAGTCCACCTGGGGGCGCGCACTGAAGCTTTCTTT
J gene: TRBJ1-4; CDR3 length: 12; D gene: TRBD1; V gene: TRBV28; clone size: NA; CDR3 protein: CASRDREYKLFF; CDR3 DNA: TGTGCCAGCAGAGACAGGGAGTATAAACTGTTTTTT
J gene: TRBJ2-3; CDR3 length: 16; D gene: TRBD2; V gene: TRBV6-6; clone size: NA; CDR3 protein: CASSYGAGGGTDTQYF; CDR3 DNA: TGTGCCAGCAGTTACGGGGCGGGAGGGGGGACAGATACGCAGTATTTT
J gene: TRBJ2-3; CDR3 length: 16; D gene: NA; V gene: TRBV6-4; clone size: few; CDR3 protein: CASSDRPGSSTDTQYF; CDR3 DNA: TGTGCCAGCAGTGACCGGCCGGGGAGTAGCACAGATACGCAGTATTTT
J gene: TRBJ2-7; CDR3 length: 14; D gene: NA; V gene: TRBV14; clone size: NA; CDR3 protein: CASSQGLSQYEQYF; CDR3 DNA: TGTGCCAGCAGCCAGGGACTCTCCCAGTACGAGCAGTACTTC
J gene: TRBJ2-3; CDR3 length: 13; D gene: TRBD1; V gene: TRBV29-1; clone size: NA; CDR3 protein: CSVDRGGTDTQYF; CDR3 DNA: TGCAGCGTGGACAGGGGCGGCACAGATACGCAGTATTTT
J gene: TRBJ2-5; CDR3 length: 14; D gene: TRBD1; V gene: TRBV5-4; clone size: NA; CDR3 protein: CASSEGTEQETQYF; CDR3 DNA: TGTGCCAGCAGCGAAGGGACAGAACAAGAGACCCAGTACTTC
J gene: TRBJ1-5; CDR3 length: 14; D gene: TRBD1; V gene: TRBV30; clone size: NA; CDR3 protein: CAWGRDRANQPQHF; CDR3 DNA: TGTGCCTGGGGACGGGACAGGGCGAATCAGCCCCAGCATTTT
J gene: TRBJ1-4; CDR3 length: 14; D gene: NA; V gene: TRBV5-1; clone size: NA; CDR3 protein: CASSPGRSNEKLFF; CDR3 DNA: TGCGCCAGCAGCCCTGGCAGATCTAATGAAAAACTGTTTTTT
J gene: TRBJ2-3; CDR3 length: 15; D gene: NA; V gene: TRBV19; clone size: NA; CDR3 protein: CASSQVSASTDTQYF; CDR3 DNA: TGTGCCAGTAGTCAGGTCTCCGCTAGCACAGATACGCAGTATTTT
J gene: TRBJ1-5; CDR3 length: 14; D gene: NA; V gene: TRBV9; clone size: NA; CDR3 protein: CASSYTGNHQPQHF; CDR3 DNA: TGTGCCAGCAGCTACACAGGGAACCATCAGCCCCAGCATTTT
J gene: TRBJ2-3; CDR3 length: 15; D gene: TRBD2; V gene: TRBV7-2; clone size: NA; CDR3 protein: CASTPGGASTDTQYF; CDR3 DNA: TGTGCCAGCACCCCGGGGGGGGCTAGCACAGATACGCAGTATTTT
J gene: TRBJ1-2; CDR3 length: 14; D gene: NA; V gene: TRBV6-5; clone size: few; CDR3 protein: CASSLGGAFGGYTF; CDR3 DNA: TGTGCCAGCTCATTGGGGGGGGCGTTCGGTGGCTACACCTTC
J gene: TRBJ1-5; CDR3 length: 16; D gene: TRBD1; V gene: TRBV6-6; clone size: NA; CDR3 protein: CASRTSTGGNGQPQHF; CDR3 DNA: TGTGCCAGCAGAACCTCTACAGGGGGCAACGGTCAGCCCCAGCATTTT
J gene: TRBJ1-2; CDR3 length: 12; D gene: TRBD1; V gene: TRBV19; clone size: NA; CDR3 protein: CASTRTGVGYTF; CDR3 DNA: TGTGCCAGTACCCGGACAGGGGTCGGCTACACCTTC
J gene: TRBJ2-2; CDR3 length: 14; D gene: NA; V gene: TRBV4-3; clone size: NA; CDR3 protein: CASRVGGSTGELFF; CDR3 DNA: TGCGCCAGCCGGGTGGGGGGAAGCACCGGGGAGCTGTTTTTT
J gene: TRBJ2-2; CDR3 length: 13; D gene: NA; V gene: TRBV7-2; clone size: once; CDR3 protein: CASRAGMGGELFF; CDR3 DNA: TGTGCCAGCAGGGCCGGGATGGGCGGGGAGCTGTTTTTT
J gene: TRBJ2-2; CDR3 length: 14; D gene: NA; V gene: TRBV5-1; clone size: NA; CDR3 protein: CASSLDREGGELFF; CDR3 DNA: TGCGCCAGCAGCTTGGACAGGGAAGGCGGGGAGCTGTTTTTT